This TCR beta chain derives from a study of T cells in Graves' hyperthyroidism and ophthalmopathy (dated by TCRdb to between 2018 and 2020). For the wider study: Peripheral blood was collected at initial diagnosis, before any treatment. A discovery cohort of roughly 96 patients, about 43 with Graves' ophthalmopathy and about 58 with stable Graves' hyperthyroidism, was used to find distinguishing TCR V-J signatures. An independent validation cohort of around 19 hyperthyroidism patients and some 15 patients who later progressed to ophthalmopathy tested prospective prediction of ophthalmopathy. The study also compared thyroid tissue and blood T-cell repertoires from about 6 Graves' hyperthyroidism patients. TCR Vbeta CDR3 sequencing of some 140 peripheral blood samples (more than 40 ophthalmopathy, 75 or so hyperthyroidism and 17 progressor patients) is reported in the paper. Once sampling was done, hyperthyroidism patients were given methimazole at a starting dose of 30 mg daily, whereas ophthalmopathy patients were given high-dose intravenous methylprednisolone. The approximately 95 discovery patients were divided at random into training and test sets in a 7:3 ratio.

Graves' hyperthyroidism was defined as stable when no progression to ophthalmopathy occurred over 18 months of follow-up. The hyperthyroidism patients were between 18 and 65 years old and newly diagnosed, with a disease duration of less than 2 months. The study excluded patients with uncontrolled infections, other autoimmune diseases, pregnancy or lactation. Clinical symptoms, serum thyroxine and TRAb, thyroid ultrasound, and orbital computed tomography formed the basis for the diagnoses. PBMCs were separated from roughly 9.3 ml of fresh peripheral blood using Ficoll-Paque density gradient centrifugation. Total RNA was extracted with Trizol reagent, and quality was checked on an Agilent 2100 Bioanalyzer. For this chain, trimming is 5 bases at the V end and 6 bases at the J end, and the number of junction bases without a gene match is 11. Counted from cysteine to phenylalanine, this CDR3 has 16 amino acids. Left in the record is the CDR3 DNA by itself, 48 bases read in frame from the first base. According to the germline V gene, CDR1 reads SGHVS and CDR2 reads FQNEAQ.

As concerns this clonotype: The specificity of this receptor is unknown. Base quality data are lacking; no much larger clone is found one base away.

Amplification of TCR beta CDR3 regions was carried out from RNA transcripts. The TCR CDR3 was subjected to a first round of RT-PCR using the HTBI primer set and the Qiagen OneStep RT-PCR kit. Libraries were constructed in a second round of multiplex PCR, after which size selection and purification were performed. Libraries were sequenced paired-end with 100 bp reads on an Illumina HiSeq2000. In the paper's pipeline: SOAPnuke was used to process the raw data, with reads discarded if the reads contained adapters or uncalled bases, had a mean Phred below 15, or lacked an exact constant-primer or identifier match. High-quality paired reads were merged using COPE v1.2.5, and each unique nucleotide sequence was defined as a clonotype. MiTCR v1.1 was used to align clonotypes to the IMGT TRBV, TRBD and TRBJ reference segments. Only V-J combinations with frequency above 0.0001, covering 99% to 99.2% of repertoires, were analysed. A TCS score was defined as the ratio of F50 (clonal expansion) to E x V (chaos), with BLOSUM62-based TCRdist applied between CDR3 peptides within each V-J. Welch's t-statistics and random forest reduced roughly 540 V-J features to fewer than 15, which were used in a naive Bayes classifier (R e1071). The public reads were reprocessed in TCRdb via fastp at Q25 and MiXCR, keeping in-frame beta chains. Identical CDR3 proteins give one entry, which carries the most common genes and DNA. TCRdb's processing, not the authors', yielded these V and J calls. For this sample there are 500,000 to 600,000 distinct CDR3 sequences; about a sixth appear just once. The ten largest clones take up about 17% of the sample.

The paper as a whole reports these results and caveats: Sample size was not statistically predetermined, and investigators were not blinded to group allocation. A 13 V-J signature model separated ophthalmopathy from stable hyperthyroidism, with about 88% sensitivity and roughly 82% specificity in cross-validation and 80%/75% in testing. In validation, progression to ophthalmopathy was predicted by the model with nearly 71% sensitivity and roughly 72% specificity, a median of roughly 6.4 months before onset. Most expanded thyroid clonotypes (frequency above 0.001) were also found in blood, which suggests that blood repertoires may mirror thyroid immune responses.

Sequencing was carried out using blood. The V and J segments used are TRBV7-8 and TRBJ2-3; 10 of the junction bases match TRBD2. The sequence was collected from a woman aged 18-29 years with Graves' hyperthyroidism. CDR3 protein: CASSLPSGRGPDTQYF. The DNA sequence follows: TGTGCCAGCAGCCTCCCGAGCGGGAGGGGCCCCGATACGCAGTATTTT.